The 5 T cell receptor beta chains reported below all come from one sample, sequenced in a study of T cell responses to AZD1222 COVID-19 vaccine. TCRdb's copy holds only in-frame clones and misses some; the assay was immunoSEQ multiplex PCR. The profile shows more than 110,000 clones, 80% to 90% of them singletons. The starting material was peripheral blood, obtained on day 0 of AZD1222 vaccination. The receptors come from an adult in good health.

This chain connects TRBV30 to TRBJ2-1; no firm D call. CDR3 size: 13 residues. Germline-derived CDR1 and CDR2 are GTSNPN and SVGIG (reference sequence). With 1 base removed from V and 9 bases from J, the gap between germline ends came to 13 bases. The CDR3 sequence is CAWSGLTWAEQFF. In DNA form, the CDR3 reads TGTGCCTGGAGTGGCCTAACCTGGGCTGAGCAGTTCTTC.

The chain has TRBV27 and TRBJ2-1; tentatively, D is TRBD2 (5 bases). Germline loops: CDR1 MNHEY, CDR2 SMNVEV (reference sequence). The CDR3 is 14 amino acids. V shed 3 bases and J shed 9 bases, with 15 bases lying between them. As DNA, the CDR3 is TGTGCCAGCAGTTTGCCGCTAGGAAGCGGTGAGCAGTTCTTC. Translation gives CASSLPLGSGEQFF.

There are a few counts of this clone. This chain links TRBV27 with TRBJ2-5; 13 nucleotides agree with TRBD2. CDR1 and CDR2 (germline): MNHEY, SMNVEV (reference sequence). The CDR3 totals 14 residues. With 8 bases clipped from V and 5 bases from J, the junction kept 5 bases outside the gene matches. This CDR3 is CASGALAGGETQYF. The CDR3 DNA is TGTGCCAGCGGGGCACTAGCGGGAGGGGAGACCCAGTACTTC.

This chain links TRBV5-1 with TRBJ2-2; the D is unclear. CDR1 and CDR2 from the germline V gene are SGHRS and YFSETQ. Trimming took off 3 bases at V and 6 bases at J, with 6 bases between the two ends. The CDR3 consists of 12 residues. The CDR3 DNA reads as TGCGCCAGCAGCTCCGACGCCGGGGAGCTGTTTTTT. Its translation is CASSSDAGELFF.

Turning to this clone: Sequence at one end of the junction differs from germline and may be a read error. In the same sample, other DNA sequences code for this CDR3. The chain links TRBV28 to TRBJ2-5; D gene uncertain. This CDR3 has 11 residues. Germline-derived CDR1 and CDR2 are MDHEN and SYDVKM. The CDR3, as DNA: TGCGCCAGCACCCCCCAAGAGACCCAGTACTTC. Translating gives CASTPQETQYF. The variable domain in full, with the rest retrieved from reference TRBV28 and TRBJ2-5, is DVKVTQSSRYLVKRTGEKVFLECVQDMDHENMFWYRQDPGLGLRLIYFSYDVKMKEKGDIPEGYSVSREKKERFSLILESASTNQTSMYLCASTPQETQYFGPGTRLLVL.